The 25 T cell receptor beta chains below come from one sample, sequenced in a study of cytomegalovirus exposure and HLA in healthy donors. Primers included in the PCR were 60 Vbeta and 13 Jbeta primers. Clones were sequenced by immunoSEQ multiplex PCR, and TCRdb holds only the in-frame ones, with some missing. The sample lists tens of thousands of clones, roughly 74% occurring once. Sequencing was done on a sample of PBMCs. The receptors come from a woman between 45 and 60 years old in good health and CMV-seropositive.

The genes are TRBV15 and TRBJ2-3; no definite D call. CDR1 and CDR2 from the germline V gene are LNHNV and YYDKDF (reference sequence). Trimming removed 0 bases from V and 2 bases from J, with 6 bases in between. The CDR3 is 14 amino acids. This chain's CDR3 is CATSRETYTDTQYF. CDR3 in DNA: TGTGCCACCAGCAGAGAAACCTACACAGATACGCAGTATTTT.

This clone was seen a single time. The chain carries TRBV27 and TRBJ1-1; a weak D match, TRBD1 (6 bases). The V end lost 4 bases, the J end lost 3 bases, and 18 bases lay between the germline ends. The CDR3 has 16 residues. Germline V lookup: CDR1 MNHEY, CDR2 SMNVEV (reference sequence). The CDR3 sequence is CASSSSRGAEDTEAFF. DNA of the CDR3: TGTGCCAGCAGTTCCAGCCGGGGGGCGGAGGACACTGAAGCTTTCTTT.

The chain's CDR3 is CAWSARTGRYGYTF. The CDR3 bases are TGTGCCTGGAGTGCTCGGACAGGGCGCTATGGCTACACCTTC. The V call is TRBV30, the J call TRBJ1-2, with TRBD1 matching over 8 bases. CDR1 and CDR2 (germline): GTSNPN, SVGIG (reference sequence). J was trimmed by 4 bases and V by 1 base; bases with no gene match: 5. The CDR3 extends over 14 amino acids.

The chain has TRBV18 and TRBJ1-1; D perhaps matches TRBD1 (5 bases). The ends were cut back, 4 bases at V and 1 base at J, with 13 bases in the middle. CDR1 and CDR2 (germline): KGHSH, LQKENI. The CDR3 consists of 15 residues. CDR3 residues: CASSLSGGANTEAFF. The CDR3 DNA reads TGTGCCAGCTCACTAAGCGGCGGGGCGAACACTGAAGCTTTCTTT.

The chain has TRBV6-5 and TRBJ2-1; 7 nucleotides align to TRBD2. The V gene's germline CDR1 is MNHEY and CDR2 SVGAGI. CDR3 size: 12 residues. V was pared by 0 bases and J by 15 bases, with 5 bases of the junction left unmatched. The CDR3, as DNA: TGTGCCAGCAGTTACTCGAAGCGGGAATTGTTCTTC. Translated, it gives CASSYSKRELFF.

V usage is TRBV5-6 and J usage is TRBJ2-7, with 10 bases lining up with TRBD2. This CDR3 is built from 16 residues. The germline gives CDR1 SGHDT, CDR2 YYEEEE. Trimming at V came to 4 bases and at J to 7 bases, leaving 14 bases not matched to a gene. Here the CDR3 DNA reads TGTGCCAGCAGCCTGCTTCCTAGCGGGAGAGTGGATGAGCAGTACTTC. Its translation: CASSLLPSGRVDEQYF.

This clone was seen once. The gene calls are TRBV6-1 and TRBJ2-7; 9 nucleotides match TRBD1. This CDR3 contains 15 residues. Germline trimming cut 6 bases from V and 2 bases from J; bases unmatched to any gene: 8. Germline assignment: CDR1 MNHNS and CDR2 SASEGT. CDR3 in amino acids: CASSRQGEGAYEQYF. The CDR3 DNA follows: TGTGCCAGCAGCCGACAGGGGGAAGGGGCCTACGAGCAGTACTTC.

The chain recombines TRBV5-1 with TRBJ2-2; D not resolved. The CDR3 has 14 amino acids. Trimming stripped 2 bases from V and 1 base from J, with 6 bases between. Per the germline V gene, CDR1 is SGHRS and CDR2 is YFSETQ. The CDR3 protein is CASSLSQNTGELFF. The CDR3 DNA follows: TGCGCCAGCAGCTTATCACAGAACACCGGGGAGCTGTTTTTT.

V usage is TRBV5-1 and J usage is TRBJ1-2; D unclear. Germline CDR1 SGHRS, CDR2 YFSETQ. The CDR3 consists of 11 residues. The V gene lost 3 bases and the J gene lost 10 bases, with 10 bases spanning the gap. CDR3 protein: CASSSVGAYTF. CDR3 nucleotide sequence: TGCGCCAGCAGCTCCGTAGGAGCCTACACCTTC.

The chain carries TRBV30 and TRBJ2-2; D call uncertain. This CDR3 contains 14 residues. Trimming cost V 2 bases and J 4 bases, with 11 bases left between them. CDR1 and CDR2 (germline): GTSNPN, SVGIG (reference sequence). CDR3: CAWSRRVGTGELFF. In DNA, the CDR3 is TGTGCCTGGAGTCGGAGAGTCGGCACCGGGGAGCTGTTTTTT.

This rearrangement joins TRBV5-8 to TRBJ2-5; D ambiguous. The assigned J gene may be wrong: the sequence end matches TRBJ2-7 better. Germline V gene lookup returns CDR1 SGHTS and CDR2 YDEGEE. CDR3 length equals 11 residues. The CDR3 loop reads CASSFRYEQYF. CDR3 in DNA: TGTGCCAGCAGCTTTAGATACGAGCAGTACTTC.

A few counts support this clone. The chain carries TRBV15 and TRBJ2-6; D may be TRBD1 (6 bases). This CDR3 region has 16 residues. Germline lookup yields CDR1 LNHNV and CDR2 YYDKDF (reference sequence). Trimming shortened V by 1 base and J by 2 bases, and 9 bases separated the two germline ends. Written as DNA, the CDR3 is TGTGCCACCAGCAGAGGGACAGTTGCTGGGGCCAACGTCCTGACTTTC. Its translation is CATSRGTVAGANVLTF.

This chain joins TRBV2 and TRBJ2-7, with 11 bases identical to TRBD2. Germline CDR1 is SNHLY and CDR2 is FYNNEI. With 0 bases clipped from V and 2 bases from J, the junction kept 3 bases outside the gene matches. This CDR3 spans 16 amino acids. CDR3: CASSEARLAGTYEQYF. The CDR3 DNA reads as TGTGCCAGCAGTGAAGCTAGACTAGCGGGGACCTACGAGCAGTACTTC.

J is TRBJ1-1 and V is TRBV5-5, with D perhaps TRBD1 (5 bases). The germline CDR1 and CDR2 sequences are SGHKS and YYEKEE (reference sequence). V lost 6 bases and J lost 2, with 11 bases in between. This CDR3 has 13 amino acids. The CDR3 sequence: CASKFQGNTEAFF. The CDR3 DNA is TGTGCCAGCAAATTCCAGGGCAACACTGAAGCTTTCTTT.

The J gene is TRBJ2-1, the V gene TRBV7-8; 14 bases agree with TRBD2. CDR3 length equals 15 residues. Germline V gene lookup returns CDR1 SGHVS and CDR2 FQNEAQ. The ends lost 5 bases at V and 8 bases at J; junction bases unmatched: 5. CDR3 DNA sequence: TGTGCCAGCAGCCTAGGGACTAGCGGGAGTTATGAGCAGTTCTTC. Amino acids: CASSLGTSGSYEQFF.

The chain's CDR3 is CASSFLTGNNQPQHF. CDR3 DNA sequence: TGTGCCAGCAGCTTTTTGACAGGGAATAATCAGCCCCAGCATTTT. J is TRBJ1-5 and V is TRBV7-2, with TRBD1 matching over 7 bases. Looked up from germline, CDR1 is SGHTA and CDR2 is FQGNSA. This CDR3 is built from 15 residues. V lost 3 bases and J lost 4; bases outside the gene matches: 6.

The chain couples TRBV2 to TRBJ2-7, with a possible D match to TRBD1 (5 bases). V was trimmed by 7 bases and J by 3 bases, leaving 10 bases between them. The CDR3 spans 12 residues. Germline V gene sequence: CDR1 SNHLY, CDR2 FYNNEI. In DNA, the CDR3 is TGTGCCAGCACAAGGGGTGACTACGAGCAGTACTTC. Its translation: CASTRGDYEQYF.

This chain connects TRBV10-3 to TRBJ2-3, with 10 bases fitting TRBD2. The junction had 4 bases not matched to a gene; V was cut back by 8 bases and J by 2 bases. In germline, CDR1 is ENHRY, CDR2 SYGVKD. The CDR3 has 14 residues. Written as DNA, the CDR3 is TGTGCCATCCGGACTAGCGGACCCACAGATACGCAGTATTTT. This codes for CAIRTSGPTDTQYF.

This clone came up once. DNA of the CDR3: TGTGCCAGCAGCTTACATCTAGCGGAGCAAGAGACCCAGTACTTC. Protein: CASSLHLAEQETQYF. The chain is built from TRBV7-6 and TRBJ2-5; 7 positions match TRBD2. CDR1 is SGHVS, CDR2 FNYEAQ, per germline. The CDR3 covers 15 residues. Germline trimming cut 2 bases from V and 2 bases from J; bases unmatched to any gene: 5.

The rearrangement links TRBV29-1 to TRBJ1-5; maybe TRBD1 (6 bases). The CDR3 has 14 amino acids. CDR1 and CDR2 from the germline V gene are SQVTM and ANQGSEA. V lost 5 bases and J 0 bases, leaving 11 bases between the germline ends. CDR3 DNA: TGCAGCGTTTTAACAGGGAATAGCAATCAGCCCCAGCATTTT. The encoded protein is CSVLTGNSNQPQHF.

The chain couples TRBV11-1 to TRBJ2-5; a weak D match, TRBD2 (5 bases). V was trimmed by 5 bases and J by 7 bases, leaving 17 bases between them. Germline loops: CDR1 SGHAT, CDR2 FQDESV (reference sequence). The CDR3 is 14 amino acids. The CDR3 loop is CASSRRGAFGTQYF. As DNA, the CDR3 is TGTGCCAGCAGCCGCCGGGGAGCCTTCGGGACCCAGTACTTC.

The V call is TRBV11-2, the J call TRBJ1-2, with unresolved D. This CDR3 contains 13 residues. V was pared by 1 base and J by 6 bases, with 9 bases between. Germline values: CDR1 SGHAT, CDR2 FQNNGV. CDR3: CASSLGGGNGYTF. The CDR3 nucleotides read TGTGCCAGCAGCTTAGGGGGAGGGAATGGCTACACCTTC. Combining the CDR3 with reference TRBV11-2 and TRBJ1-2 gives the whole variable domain EAGVAQSPRYKIIEKRQSVAFWCNPISGHATLYWYQQILGQGPKLLIQFQNNGVVDDSQLPKDRFSAERLKGVDSTLKIQPAKLEDSAVYLCASSLGGGNGYTFGSGTRLTVV.

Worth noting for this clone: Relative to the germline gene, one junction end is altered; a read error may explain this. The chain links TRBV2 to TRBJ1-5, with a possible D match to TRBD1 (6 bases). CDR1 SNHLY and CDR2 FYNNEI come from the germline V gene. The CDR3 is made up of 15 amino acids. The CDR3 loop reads CASSEALGGKQPQHF. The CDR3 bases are TGTGCCAGCAGTGAAGCCCTTGGGGGCAAGCAGCCCCAGCATTTT.

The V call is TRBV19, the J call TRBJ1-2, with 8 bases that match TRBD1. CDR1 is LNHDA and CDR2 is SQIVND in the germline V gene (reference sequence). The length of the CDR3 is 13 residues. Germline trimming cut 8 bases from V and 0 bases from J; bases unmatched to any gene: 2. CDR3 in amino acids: CASGTGTNYGYTF. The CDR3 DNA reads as TGTGCCAGTGGGACAGGCACTAACTATGGCTACACCTTC. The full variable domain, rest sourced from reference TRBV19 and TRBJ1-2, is DGGITQSPKYLFRKEGQNVTLSCEQNLNHDAMYWYRQDPGQGLRLIYYSQIVNDFQKGDIAEGYSVSREKKESFPLTVTSAQKNPTAFYLCASGTGTNYGYTFGSGTRLTVV.

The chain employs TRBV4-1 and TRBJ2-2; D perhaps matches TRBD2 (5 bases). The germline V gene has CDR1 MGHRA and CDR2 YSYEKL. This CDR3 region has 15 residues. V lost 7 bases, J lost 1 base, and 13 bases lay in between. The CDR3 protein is CASTLHGGNTGELFF. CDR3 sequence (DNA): TGCGCCAGCACACTACACGGAGGGAACACCGGGGAGCTGTTTTTT.